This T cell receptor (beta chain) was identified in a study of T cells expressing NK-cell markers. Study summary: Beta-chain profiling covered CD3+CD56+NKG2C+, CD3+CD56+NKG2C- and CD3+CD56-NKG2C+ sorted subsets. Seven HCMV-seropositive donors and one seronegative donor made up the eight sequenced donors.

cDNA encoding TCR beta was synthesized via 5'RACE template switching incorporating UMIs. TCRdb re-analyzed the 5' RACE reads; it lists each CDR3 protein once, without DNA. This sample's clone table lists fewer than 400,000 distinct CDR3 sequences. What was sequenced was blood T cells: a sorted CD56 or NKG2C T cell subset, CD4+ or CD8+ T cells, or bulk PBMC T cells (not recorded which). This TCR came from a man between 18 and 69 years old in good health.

The chain's CDR3 is CASRGLAGAETYEQYF. The chain joins TRBV10-2 to TRBJ2-7; TCRdb selects TRBD2, and the lack of DNA leaves this call unchecked. CDR3 length: 16 residues. Germline V gene lookup returns CDR1 WSHSY and CDR2 SAAADI.